This T cell receptor beta chain was observed in a study of long-term antiretroviral therapy in people with HIV. Study-level results: Among HIV repertoires, CDR3 length ranges were narrower than those of controls. ART adherence, viral resistance and therapy changes went undocumented. ART preceded a rise in diversity that nonetheless stayed lower than in transplant donor controls.

The immunoSEQ assay was v3.0, run at survey level. Generated by immunoSEQ multiplex PCR, the TCRdb table keeps only in-frame clones and is missing some. The sample has tens of thousands of clones, roughly 96% seen once. Germline assignment: CDR1 SEHNR and CDR2 FQNEAQ (reference sequence). V was pared by 5 bases and J by 7 bases, with 8 bases of the junction left unmatched. The CDR3 covers 14 residues. Per donor, at least one pre-ART and at least two post-ART PBMC samples were obtained. Note on this clone: Its specificity is unknown.

This rearrangement joins TRBV7-9 to TRBJ1-5; 7 nucleotides align to TRBD1. The sample consisted of unsorted PBMCs, taken around 6 years after starting antiretroviral therapy. The receptor was derived from a man aged 25-45 years with HIV. CDR3 sequence reads: CASSPKGAKQPQHF. Here the CDR3 DNA reads TGTGCCAGCAGCCCGAAGGGGGCTAAACAGCCCCAGCATTTT. Full variable domain (outside the CDR3, taken from reference TRBV7-9 and TRBJ1-5): DTGVSQNPRHKITKRGQNVTFRCDPISEHNRLYWYRQTLGQGPEFLTYFQNEAQLEKSRLLSDRFSAERPKGSFSTLEIQRTEQGDSAMYLCASSPKGAKQPQHFGDGTRLSIL.